Presented here are 10 T cell receptor beta chains from one specimen sequenced in a study of cytomegalovirus exposure and HLA in healthy donors. PCR primers comprised 60 Vbeta and 13 Jbeta primers. Sequencing used immunoSEQ multiplex PCR; TCRdb keeps in-frame clones, though not all of them. The top ten hold 1.5% to 2.5% of the sample, which has under 200,000 clones, 80% to 90% seen once. Source material: PBMCs. The receptors originated from a man younger than 35 in good health and CMV-seronegative.

This clone was counted once. The chain links TRBV4-1 to TRBJ2-5; 7 bases map to TRBD1. With V trimmed by 4 bases and J by 7 bases, 0 bases remained unmatched. This CDR3 has 11 residues. CDR1 and CDR2 (germline): MGHRA, YSYEKL. The CDR3 protein is CASSRQGTQYF. CDR3 sequence (DNA): TGCGCCAGCAGCCGACAGGGGACCCAGTACTTC.

In its sample, this clone was seen a few times. The chain joins TRBV19 to TRBJ2-3, with 8 bases matching TRBD1. The V gene end was trimmed by 6 bases and the J gene end by 1 base; junction bases not matched to a gene: 9. The CDR3 runs 16 residues. CDR1 and CDR2 from the germline V gene are LNHDA and SQIVND (reference sequence). In DNA form, the CDR3 reads TGTGCCAGTAGGACCCTACAGGGGGTGGGCACAGATACGCAGTATTTT. Translating gives CASRTLQGVGTDTQYF. The whole variable domain, remainder taken from reference TRBV19 and TRBJ2-3, is DGGITQSPKYLFRKEGQNVTLSCEQNLNHDAMYWYRQDPGQGLRLIYYSQIVNDFQKGDIAEGYSVSREKKESFPLTVTSAQKNPTAFYLCASRTLQGVGTDTQYFGPGTRLTVL.

The genes are TRBV7-3 and TRBJ2-1; 7 nucleotides align to TRBD1. With 4 bases clipped from V and 6 bases from J, the junction kept 21 bases outside the gene matches. The germline CDR1 and CDR2 sequences are SGHTA and FQGTGA. This CDR3 comprises 19 residues. As DNA, the CDR3 is TGTGCCAGCAGCTCACCGCGGACAGGTCTACCGGGCCCCCTCAATGAGCAGTTCTTC. Translating gives CASSSPRTGLPGPLNEQFF.

V is TRBV4-1 and J is TRBJ2-1; D may be TRBD2 (6 bases). This CDR3 region has 17 residues. The V gene's germline CDR1 is MGHRA and CDR2 YSYEKL. V lost 3 bases and J 2 bases, leaving 17 bases between the germline ends. The CDR3: CASSQSPVRETYNEQFF. CDR3 sequence (DNA): TGCGCCAGCAGCCAGTCGCCGGTGCGGGAAACCTACAATGAGCAGTTCTTC.

The CDR3 region is CASSLIGAETQYF. In DNA form, the CDR3 reads TGTGCCAGCAGTCTGATAGGGGCGGAGACCCAGTACTTC. The V gene is TRBV5-4, the J gene TRBJ2-5; D perhaps matches TRBD1 (5 bases). Trimming took 5 bases from V and 5 from J, leaving 13 bases between them. The CDR3 covers 13 residues. Germline lookup yields CDR1 SGHNT and CDR2 YYREEE (reference sequence).

The chain is built from TRBV6-1 and TRBJ2-3; 10 nucleotides line up with TRBD1. The CDR3 consists of 17 residues. J was trimmed by 6 bases and V by 4 bases; bases with no gene match: 13. Germline V gene sequence: CDR1 MNHNS, CDR2 SASEGT. The CDR3: CASSVRDRGPLEDTQYF. The CDR3 nucleotides are TGTGCCAGCAGTGTACGGGACAGGGGCCCCCTGGAGGATACGCAGTATTTT.

The chain employs TRBV4-1 and TRBJ2-1, with D unclear. Germline-derived CDR1 and CDR2 are MGHRA and YSYEKL. V lost 0 bases to trimming and J lost 9 bases, with 18 bases between them. There are 16 residues in the CDR3. CDR3 DNA: TGCGCCAGCAGCCAAGATATAAAGCCCCGGGTCAGTGAGCAGTTCTTC. Residues: CASSQDIKPRVSEQFF.

The chain recombines TRBV5-1 with TRBJ2-3; 10 positions match TRBD1. The junction had 8 bases not matched to a gene; V was cut back by 0 bases and J by 1 base. CDR1 SGHRS and CDR2 YFSETQ come from the germline V gene. The CDR3 spans 18 residues. The chain's CDR3 is CASSLAPGQGVGTDTQYF. The CDR3, as DNA: TGCGCCAGCAGCTTGGCTCCCGGACAGGGGGTTGGCACAGATACGCAGTATTTT.

The chain carries TRBV5-4 and TRBJ2-1, with D possibly matching TRBD2 (6 bases). Trimming removed 1 base from V and 8 bases from J, with 13 bases in between. The germline V gene has CDR1 SGHNT and CDR2 YYREEE (reference sequence). The CDR3 consists of 14 residues. The CDR3, as DNA: TGTGCCAGCAGCTTGACAGGAGGGCCCCATGAGCAGTTCTTC. This gives the protein CASSLTGGPHEQFF.

The rearrangement links TRBV7-9 to TRBJ2-7; TRBD2 aligns across 11 bases. Unmatched junction bases numbered 5, after V lost 1 base and J lost 0 bases. Germline CDR1 reads SEHNR; CDR2 reads FQNEAQ (reference sequence). This CDR3 comprises 17 residues. The CDR3 region has the DNA TGTGCCAGCAGCTTAGATATAGCGGGGGGGAGCTCCTACGAGCAGTACTTC. It encodes CASSLDIAGGSSYEQYF. The full variable domain, its missing parts supplied by reference TRBV7-9 and TRBJ2-7, is DTGVSQNPRHKITKRGQNVTFRCDPISEHNRLYWYRQTLGQGPEFLTYFQNEAQLEKSRLLSDRFSAERPKGSFSTLEIQRTEQGDSAMYLCASSLDIAGGSSYEQYFGPGTRLTVT.